Presented here are 24 T cell receptor beta chains from one specimen sequenced in a study of cytomegalovirus exposure and HLA in healthy donors. With 60 Vbeta and 13 Jbeta primers, the PCR was carried out. Only in-frame clones appear in the TCRdb table, and some are missing; sequencing was by immunoSEQ multiplex PCR. The sample yields 97,000 or so clones, roughly 76% seen once. Sequenced sample: PBMCs. The source of these receptors is a man aged 50-59 years in good health and CMV-seronegative.

This clone was counted between two and nine times. V gene TRBV28 combines with J gene TRBJ2-7, with 10 nucleotides matching TRBD2. The CDR3 extends over 15 amino acids. Unmatched junction bases numbered 10, after V lost 5 bases and J lost 6 bases. The germline V gene encodes CDR1 MDHEN and CDR2 SYDVKM. CDR3 sequence: CASSPPGLAYGEQYF. CDR3 nucleotide sequence: TGTGCCAGCAGTCCGCCGGGACTAGCGTACGGCGAGCAGTACTTC.

This chain connects TRBV19 to TRBJ1-5; TRBD1 matches at 11 bases. Trimming removed 6 bases from V and 7 bases from J; junction bases left unmatched: 11. Germline V lookup: CDR1 LNHDA, CDR2 SQIVND (reference sequence). The length of the CDR3 is 16 residues. The CDR3 protein is CASSHTGTGGNQPQHF. The CDR3 DNA sequence: TGTGCCAGTAGCCACACCGGGACAGGGGGGAACCAGCCCCAGCATTTT.

The V call is TRBV7-2, the J call TRBJ2-7; TRBD2 matches 7 bases. The CDR3 has 15 residues. Trimming took 1 base from V and 0 from J; bases not matched to a gene: 3. The germline V gene encodes CDR1 SGHTA and CDR2 FQGNSA. CDR3 nucleotide sequence: TGTGCCAGCAGCTTAGAGGGAGGGTTCTCCTACGAGCAGTACTTC. It is translated as CASSLEGGFSYEQYF.

The chain has TRBV4-1 and TRBJ1-1, with a weak D call TRBD1 (5 bases). The V end was cut by 0 bases, the J end by 7 bases, with 12 bases between. Germline V gene sequence: CDR1 MGHRA, CDR2 YSYEKL. This CDR3 spans 14 amino acids. In DNA, the CDR3 is TGCGCCAGCAGCCAAGAGGGCAGGGCTGATGAAGCTTTCTTT. Its translation: CASSQEGRADEAFF.

V and J are TRBV5-1 and TRBJ2-7; TRBD1 agrees at 7 bases. The junction had 5 bases not matched to a gene; V was cut back by 0 bases and J by 2 bases. CDR3 length: 15 amino acids. Germline lookup yields CDR1 SGHRS and CDR2 YFSETQ. CDR3 sequence reads: CASSLVAGGTYEQYF. The CDR3 nucleotides read TGCGCCAGCAGCTTGGTGGCAGGGGGTACCTACGAGCAGTACTTC.

This sequence joins TRBV5-8 and TRBJ2-3; 8 bases agree with TRBD1. The junction had 12 bases not matched to a gene; V was cut back by 3 bases and J by 3 bases. The CDR3 contains 17 residues. From germline, CDR1 is SGHTS and CDR2 YDEGEE. CDR3 in DNA: TGTGCCAGCAGCTCCGTCGGCAGGGGGCTAGGAACAGATACGCAGTATTTT. Protein product: CASSSVGRGLGTDTQYF.

J is TRBJ2-5 and V is TRBV12-5, with TRBD2 matching over 13 bases. Germline V gives CDR1 LGHNT, CDR2 FRNRAP. With V trimmed by 0 bases and J by 4 bases, 11 bases remained unmatched. This CDR3 spans 19 amino acids. The CDR3 nucleotides read TGTGCTAGTGGTTTGGTACTTGGACTAGCGGGAGTGGGGCGAGAGACCCAGTACTTC. The encoded protein is CASGLVLGLAGVGRETQYF.

This chain connects TRBV28 to TRBJ2-5; 8 nucleotides align to TRBD1. The J call could be wrong; TRBJ2-7 is a better fit for the DNA end. Per germline, CDR1 MDHEN and CDR2 SYDVKM. There are 14 residues in the CDR3. The CDR3 sequence: CASSLWDRVYEQYF. The CDR3, as DNA: TGTGCCAGCAGTTTATGGGACAGGGTCTACGAGCAGTACTTC.

The V and J genes are TRBV2 and TRBJ2-7; D unresolved. With 3 bases removed from V and 2 bases from J, the gap between germline ends came to 11 bases. There are 14 residues in the CDR3. Germline V gives CDR1 SNHLY, CDR2 FYNNEI. CDR3 DNA: TGTGCCAGCAGTGACGAGCTCTCCGCCTACGAGCAGTACTTC. Residues: CASSDELSAYEQYF.

V usage is TRBV19 and J usage is TRBJ1-1; 9 nucleotides line up with TRBD1. The germline V gene encodes CDR1 LNHDA and CDR2 SQIVND (reference sequence). The CDR3 has 15 residues. After removal of 5 bases from V and 4 bases from J, the junction contained 8 bases not matched to a gene. The chain's CDR3 is CASSPRDRAITEAFF. The CDR3 DNA reads as TGTGCCAGTAGTCCCCGGGACAGGGCGATCACTGAAGCTTTCTTT.

About this clone itself: Germline and junction disagree at one end, which may indicate a read error. The chain is built from TRBV7-9 and TRBJ2-7; D gene unclear. The CDR3 length is 12 residues. The germline V gene encodes CDR1 SEHNR and CDR2 FQNEAQ (reference sequence). The CDR3: CSSSPGSYEQYF. The CDR3 DNA is TGTTCCAGCAGCCCAGGCTCCTACGAGCAGTACTTC.

V is TRBV27 and J is TRBJ1-1; 10 nucleotides line up with TRBD1. Germline CDR1 MNHEY, CDR2 SMNVEV (reference sequence). Trimming removed 4 bases from V and 4 bases from J; junction bases left unmatched: 9. The CDR3 spans 16 residues. The CDR3 region has the DNA TGTGCCAGCAGTTCAACCATCGGACAGGGGGGCACTGAAGCTTTCTTT. Amino acid sequence: CASSSTIGQGGTEAFF.

The chain couples TRBV11-2 to TRBJ1-5, with TRBD1 identical over 10 bases. Germline CDR1 SGHAT, CDR2 FQNNGV. V lost 3 bases to trimming and J lost 5 bases; unmatched junction nucleotides: 4. The length of the CDR3 is 15 residues. The DNA of the CDR3 is TGTGCCAGCAGCTTCGGGACAGGGGCTCATCAGCCCCAGCATTTT. Protein product: CASSFGTGAHQPQHF.

The V gene is TRBV19, the J gene TRBJ2-4; D gene uncertain. V was shortened by 4 bases and J by 3 bases, with 16 bases between the two germline ends. The CDR3 runs 16 residues. Germline V gene data show CDR1 as LNHDA and CDR2 as SQIVND (reference sequence). In DNA, the CDR3 is TGTGCCAGTAGTACAAGGAGCCAGAACGGCAAAAACATTCAGTACTTC. Its translation: CASSTRSQNGKNIQYF.

The V and J genes are TRBV5-4 and TRBJ2-7, with 7 bases matching TRBD1. Germline-derived CDR1 and CDR2 are SGHNT and YYREEE (reference sequence). This CDR3 spans 15 amino acids. V gave up 4 bases and J gave up 2 bases; unmatched junction bases: 9. The CDR3 sequence is CASSSNRGSAYEQYF. The CDR3 nucleotides are TGTGCCAGCAGCAGTAACAGGGGAAGTGCCTACGAGCAGTACTTC.

CDR3 in DNA: TGTGCCAGCAGCCCCCGGGACTCCGGCGGGGGATCGGGTCAGCCCCAGCATTTT. It encodes CASSPRDSGGGSGQPQHF. The chain links TRBV7-8 to TRBJ1-5; D possibly corresponds to TRBD1 (5 bases). Germline V gives CDR1 SGHVS, CDR2 FQNEAQ. This CDR3 is 18 amino acids long. V was clipped by 5 bases and J by 6 bases, with 26 bases between them.

The chain links TRBV7-9 to TRBJ2-7; TRBD1 matches 9 bases. V dropped 1 base and J dropped 2; count of bases not matched to a gene: 6. Germline assignment: CDR1 SEHNR and CDR2 FQNEAQ (reference sequence). This CDR3 region has 16 residues. Written as DNA, the CDR3 is TGTGCCAGCAGCTTAGATGGGACAGGGAGCCCCTACGAGCAGTACTTC. Amino acids: CASSLDGTGSPYEQYF.

This clone was counted only a few times. V usage is TRBV7-6 and J usage is TRBJ2-1, with TRBD2 matching 8 bases. V shed 2 bases and J 0 bases; nucleotides not matched to a gene: 3. The germline gives CDR1 SGHVS, CDR2 FNYEAQ. The CDR3 runs 16 residues. CDR3 protein: CASSLWRGDSYNEQFF. The CDR3 region has the DNA TGTGCCAGCAGCTTATGGCGGGGGGACTCCTACAATGAGCAGTTCTTC.

V and J are TRBV11-2 and TRBJ2-1, with 7 bases lining up with TRBD2. This CDR3 has 15 amino acids. The ends lost 7 bases at V and 3 bases at J; junction bases unmatched: 9. Germline loops: CDR1 SGHAT, CDR2 FQNNGV. The CDR3 region is CASTWGGLFYNEQFF. The CDR3 region has the DNA TGTGCCAGCACCTGGGGGGGACTATTCTACAATGAGCAGTTCTTC.

V and J are TRBV4-2 and TRBJ2-5; D is possibly TRBD2 (5 bases). In germline, CDR1 is LGHNA, CDR2 YNFKEQ. Between the trimmed V and J ends, which lost 1 base and 11 bases, there was a span of 20 bases. The CDR3 spans 15 residues. The CDR3 DNA follows: TGTGCCAGCAGCCAAGGTGATCTCCCCGGGGAAGAGCAGTACTTC. It codes for CASSQGDLPGEEQYF.

The chain is built from TRBV12-2 and TRBJ1-6. TRBV12-2 is a pseudogene segment. This CDR3 region has 10 residues. The CDR3 DNA follows: TGTGCAACACCGGGTGCACCCCTCCACTTT. The encoded protein is CATPGAPLHF.

The rearrangement joins TRBV29-1 to TRBJ1-1, with D possibly TRBD1 on 6 matching bases. The CDR3 loop spans 12 amino acids. V lost 7 bases, J lost 4 bases, and 13 bases lay in between. The germline gives CDR1 SQVTM, CDR2 ANQGSEA. CDR3 DNA: TGCAGCGCCCAGGGAGGGGGCACTGAAGCTTTCTTT. It translates to CSAQGGGTEAFF.

The V and J genes are TRBV10-1 and TRBJ2-2; D perhaps matches TRBD1 (5 bases). Per germline, CDR1 WNHNN and CDR2 SYGVQD (reference sequence). V was pared by 8 bases and J by 6 bases, with 13 bases between. The CDR3 is 13 amino acids. CDR3 residues: CASGSRVSGELFF. CDR3 DNA: TGCGCCAGCGGGTCCAGGGTTTCCGGGGAGCTGTTTTTT.

This clone is a singleton in its sample. CDR3 nucleotides: TGTGCCAGCAGTTCTAGCGGGGCTGGATACAATGAGCAGTTCTTC. Protein sequence: CASSSSGAGYNEQFF. This chain links TRBV6-4 with TRBJ2-1; 9 bases line up with TRBD2. Germline CDR1 MRHNA, CDR2 SNTAGT. The V and J ends lost 5 bases and 4 bases, in that order; junction bases with no gene match: 6. This CDR3 region has 15 residues.